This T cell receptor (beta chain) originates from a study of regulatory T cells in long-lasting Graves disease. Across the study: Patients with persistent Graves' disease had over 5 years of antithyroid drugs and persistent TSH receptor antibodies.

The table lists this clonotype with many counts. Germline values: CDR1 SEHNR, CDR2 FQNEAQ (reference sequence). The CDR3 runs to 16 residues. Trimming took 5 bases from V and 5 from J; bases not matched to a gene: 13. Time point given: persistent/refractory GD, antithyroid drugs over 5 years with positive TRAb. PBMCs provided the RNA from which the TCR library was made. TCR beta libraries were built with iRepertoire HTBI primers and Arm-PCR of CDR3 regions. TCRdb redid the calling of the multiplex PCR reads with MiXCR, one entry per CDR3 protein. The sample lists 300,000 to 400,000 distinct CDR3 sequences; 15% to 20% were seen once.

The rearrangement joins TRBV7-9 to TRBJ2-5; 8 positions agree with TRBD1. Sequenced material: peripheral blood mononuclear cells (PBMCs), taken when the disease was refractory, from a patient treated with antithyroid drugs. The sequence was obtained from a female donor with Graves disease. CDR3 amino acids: CASSKRQGRTGETQYF. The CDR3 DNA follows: TGTGCCAGCAGCAAACGACAGGGGAGGACGGGGGAGACCCAGTACTTC.